This TCR beta chain was sequenced for a study of control samples from healthy donors and cancer patients (dated by TCRdb to about 2020). The library was built by means of the immunoSEQ multiplex PCR assay. Drawn from immuneACCESS, this table holds only the in-frame rearrangements with V and J called that TCRdb kept. Clones are partly lost; checked studies trace under half to an unresolved V gene and leave the rest unexplained. This sample has 91,000 or so clones in its table, and more than 85% of those were observed once. Approximately 1% of the sample comes from the top ten. Taken from cysteine to phenylalanine, the CDR3 has 14 residues. Here the CDR3 DNA is all that survives: 42 bases in frame from base 1. The germline V gene supplies CDR1 SQVTM and CDR2 ANQGSEA. Deletion took 4 bases off V and 0 bases off J, with a span of 13 bases between the germline ends. Points on this clone: Its antigen is currently not known. Per-nucleotide qualities are absent, and no much larger clonotype sits a single base away.

This TCR was recovered from a woman aged 25 to 39 in good health. Sequenced: blood. The chain joins TRBV29-1 to TRBJ2-7; the D gene remains uncertain. The sequenced DNA is TGCAGCGTTGTTGACACCCTCCTCTCCTACGAGCAGTACTTC. It encodes CSVVDTLLSYEQYF.